What follows are 6 T cell receptor beta chains derived from one specimen sequenced in a study of cytomegalovirus exposure and HLA in healthy donors. The PCR used 60 Vbeta and 13 Jbeta primers. Only in-frame clones appear in the TCRdb table, and some are missing; sequencing was by immunoSEQ multiplex PCR. The table has around 97,000 clones, approximately 9% seen once; the top ten hold 5% to 5.5%. Sequenced input: PBMCs. Receptors originate from a man aged 50 or older in good health and CMV-seropositive.

The J gene is TRBJ2-4, the V gene TRBV6-5; the D is unclear. CDR1 and CDR2 (germline): MNHEY, SVGAGI. The CDR3 runs 15 residues. Trimming pared 6 bases from V and 0 bases from J, leaving 12 bases between. CDR3 nucleotides: TGTGCCAGCAGCCTAACTGCCCTAGCCAAAAACATTCAGTACTTC. Its protein is CASSLTALAKNIQYF.

This clone was seen only a few times. The chain uses TRBV29-1 and TRBJ1-5; tentatively, D is TRBD1 (6 bases). Germline V gene data show CDR1 as SQVTM and CDR2 as ANQGSEA. The CDR3 consists of 13 residues. Deletions cut 3 bases from V and 6 bases from J, with 12 bases between. CDR3: CSVEEGRGQPQHF. The CDR3 nucleotides are TGCAGCGTTGAGGAAGGCAGGGGTCAGCCCCAGCATTTT.

This clone came up a few times. This chain joins TRBV7-6 and TRBJ2-3, with TRBD2 identical over 10 bases. The CDR3 is 15 residues long. The germline V gene encodes CDR1 SGHVS and CDR2 FNYEAQ. The ends lost 6 bases at V and 2 bases at J; junction bases unmatched: 5. CDR3 nucleotide sequence: TGTGCCAGCAGTTCGCTAGCGGGGGCCACAGATACGCAGTATTTT. This translates into CASSSLAGATDTQYF.

The genes are TRBV9 and TRBJ2-7; D possibly corresponds to TRBD1 (6 bases). Looked up from germline, CDR1 is SGDLS and CDR2 is YYNGEE. The CDR3 sequence is 13 residues long. Trimming cost V 3 bases and J 7 bases, with 14 bases left between them. The CDR3: CASSATQRGEQYF. The CDR3 DNA follows: TGTGCCAGCAGCGCCACCCAAAGGGGGGAGCAGTACTTC. Complete variable domain (other parts from reference TRBV9 and TRBJ2-7): DSGVTQTPKHLITATGQRVTLRCSPRSGDLSVYWYQQSLDQGLQFLIQYYNGEERAKGNILERFSAQQFPDLHSELNLSSLELGDSALYFCASSATQRGEQYFGPGTRLTVT.

This chain links TRBV12-5 with TRBJ1-3; 7 bases match TRBD1. The CDR3 is 20 amino acids. The junction had 18 bases not matched to a gene; V was cut back by 0 bases and J by 4 bases. CDR1 is LGHNT, CDR2 FRNRAP, per germline. CDR3 sequence: CASGLVLGVFDRESGNTIYF. CDR3 nucleotides: TGTGCTAGTGGTTTGGTACTCGGGGTCTTTGACAGGGAATCCGGAAACACCATATATTTT.

The chain recombines TRBV7-9 with TRBJ2-7, with D possibly matching TRBD1 (5 bases). Trimming left V 0 bases short and J 3 bases short, with 9 bases between. CDR1 and CDR2 from the germline V gene are SEHNR and FQNEAQ (reference sequence). The CDR3 runs to 14 residues. CDR3 amino acids: CASSLARQSYEQYF. DNA for the CDR3: TGTGCCAGCAGCTTAGCTCGACAGAGCTACGAGCAGTACTTC.